The subject of this entry is one T cell receptor (beta chain). The source of the sample is a study of blood T cell repertoires in COVID-19. Living in about two dozen US areas, the participants were between about 18 and 100 years of age. Germline CDR1 is SGHRS and CDR2 is YFSETQ. The V gene lost 4 bases and the J gene lost 5 bases, with 20 bases spanning the gap. The CDR3 sequence is 16 residues long. Assay used: immunoSEQ multiplex PCR; TCRdb lists only in-frame clones, some missing. The data contain 250,000 to 350,000 clones, 88% of them singletons. The sequence derives from a woman between 50 and 59 years old who had recovered from COVID-19. The sample was PBMCs or T cells enriched from blood (not recorded which). J is TRBJ2-3 and V is TRBV5-1; tentatively, D is TRBD2 (5 bases). DNA of the CDR3: TGCGCCAGCAGCCCCCTCGGACTTACGCCGGGAGATACGCAGTATTTT. This translates into CASSPLGLTPGDTQYF.